This T cell receptor (beta chain) is from a study of blood T cell repertoires in COVID-19. The CDR3 spans 15 residues. In germline, CDR1 is MNHEY, CDR2 SVGEGT. Trimming cost V 2 bases and J 7 bases, with 15 bases left between them. The data were produced by immunoSEQ multiplex PCR, yet TCRdb's version contains in-frame clones alone and is incomplete. The sample has under 130,000 clones, 70% to 80% seen once; the top ten hold around 20%. Sequencing was done on a sample of peripheral blood. The chain is built from TRBV6-2 or TRBV6-3 and TRBJ1-5; TRBD1 is a possible D gene (5 bases). This receptor was identified in a man aged 65 to 85 with active or convalescent COVID-19. The CDR3 sequence is CASSYGLTGVQPQHF. CDR3 sequence (DNA): TGTGCCAGCAGTTACGGATTGACGGGGGTACAGCCCCAGCATTTT.